This T cell receptor beta chain originates from a study of shared clonotypes between healthy human individuals. Across the whole study: The composition of the donors was a couple of women and a few men aged 18 to 49.

This CDR3 is 14 amino acids long. V shed 5 bases, J shed 6 bases, and the junction held 4 bases outside the gene matches. The germline CDR1 and CDR2 sequences are SEHNR and FQNEAQ (reference sequence). Roughly 200 ng DNA, about 33,000 T cell genomes, went into each sorted-subset replicate PCR. Sequenced by immunoSEQ multiplex PCR; TCRdb stores in-frame clones only, minus some. The data show about 2,500,000 clones, with approximately 92% seen just once and about 0.13% held by the top ten. Study-wide results and limits: Sharing across a few donors was seen in 4% to 6.5% of naive CD4 clonotypes.

The table lists this clone with a count of one. What it binds is unknown. The TCR comes from a man younger than 35 in good health. This rearrangement joins TRBV7-9 to TRBJ2-2, with TRBD1 matching 9 bases. Sample: naive CD4+ T cells sorted from blood. Stated subset: CD45RA+ positively selected. CDR3 protein: CASSPRQGAGELFF. In DNA, the CDR3 is TGTGCCAGCAGCCCCCGACAGGGGGCCGGGGAGCTGTTTTTT.